The 26 T cell receptor beta chains below come from one sample, sequenced in a study of blood T cell repertoires in COVID-19. Libraries were prepared by immunoSEQ multiplex PCR; TCRdb keeps only in-frame clonotypes and omits some of them. The table shows fewer than 500,000 clones, with approximately 77% occurring only once. The sequencing sample was made of peripheral blood. The receptors derive from a human donor with acute or convalescent COVID-19. The donor label of this sample is uncertain.

Remarks on this clone: The same CDR3 also results from other DNA sequences found in this sample. The CDR3 sequence: CASSPPAGGYTF. Here the CDR3 DNA reads TGTGCCAGCTCACCACCAGCGGGAGGCTACACCTTC. The V gene is TRBV18, the J gene TRBJ1-2; D call uncertain. The CDR3 consists of 12 residues. V lost 0 bases and J 8 bases, leaving 7 bases between the germline ends. CDR1 is KGHSH and CDR2 is LQKENI in the germline V gene. Full variable domain (missing parts from reference TRBV18 and TRBJ1-2): NAGVMQNPRHLVRRRGQEARLRCSPMKGHSHVYWYRQLPEEGLKFMVYLQKENIIDESGMPKERFSAEFPKEGPSILRIQQVVRGDSAAYFCASSPPAGGYTFGSGTRLTVV.

The CDR3 DNA reads as TGTGCCAGCCGTCTGTTGGGCGGGGGCCAAGAGACCCAGTACTTC. Residues: CASRLLGGGQETQYF. This rearrangement joins TRBV27 to TRBJ2-5, with 7 bases fitting TRBD2. Looked up from germline, CDR1 is MNHEY and CDR2 is SMNVEV (reference sequence). Trimming at V came to 8 bases and at J to 1 base, leaving 10 bases not matched to a gene. The CDR3 runs to 15 residues.

The chain carries TRBV12-3 or TRBV12-4 and TRBJ2-1, with 7 bases fitting TRBD2. CDR3 length: 13 amino acids. Germline trimming cut 3 bases from V and 7 bases from J; bases unmatched to any gene: 3. The CDR3 is CASSFRGVNEQFF. As DNA, the CDR3 is TGTGCCAGCAGTTTCCGGGGGGTGAATGAGCAGTTCTTC.

The J gene is TRBJ2-1, the V gene TRBV11-3; the D is unclear. Germline V gives CDR1 SGHNT, CDR2 YENEEA. Trimming left V 5 bases short and J 5 bases short, with 10 bases between. The CDR3 sequence is 13 residues long. The CDR3 nucleotides read TGTGCCAGCAGCCTAAACGGAGACAATGAGCAGTTCTTC. It codes for CASSLNGDNEQFF. Full variable domain (outside the CDR3, taken from reference TRBV11-3 and TRBJ2-1): EAGVVQSPRYKIIEKKQPVAFWCNPISGHNTLYWYLQNLGQGPELLIRYENEEAVDDSQLPKDRFSAERLKGVDSTLKIQPAELGDSAVYLCASSLNGDNEQFFGPGTRLTVL.

This sequence joins TRBV2 and TRBJ1-2; possibly TRBD1 for D (5 bases). V shed 8 bases and J shed 4 bases, with 17 bases lying between them. Germline V CDR1 and CDR2: SNHLY, FYNNEI. This CDR3 contains 14 residues. CDR3 region: CASGGRTGSYGYTF. The CDR3 nucleotides read TGTGCCAGCGGGGGGAGAACTGGCTCCTATGGCTACACCTTC. The full variable domain, its missing parts supplied by reference TRBV2 and TRBJ1-2, is EPEVTQTPSHQVTQMGQEVILRCVPISNHLYFYWYRQILGQKVEFLVSFYNNEISEKSEIFDDQFSVERPDGSNFTLKIRSTKLEDSAMYFCASGGRTGSYGYTFGSGTRLTVV.

V and J are TRBV28 and TRBJ2-2; 8 bases agree with TRBD1. Germline CDR1 reads MDHEN; CDR2 reads SYDVKM. With 5 bases clipped from V and 8 bases from J, the junction kept 13 bases outside the gene matches. The CDR3 is 16 amino acids. CDR3: CASSPAGQGSRGELFF. CDR3 DNA sequence: TGTGCCAGCAGTCCAGCAGGACAGGGATCTAGGGGGGAGCTGTTTTTT.

The V and J genes are TRBV11-3 and TRBJ2-3; the D is unclear. The CDR3 has 13 amino acids. Deletions cut 1 base from V and 4 bases from J, with 6 bases between. Germline CDR1 is SGHNT and CDR2 is YENEEA. The CDR3 DNA sequence: TGTGCCAGCAGCTTAGGTGGCTCAGATACGCAGTATTTT. It codes for CASSLGGSDTQYF.

The chain couples TRBV28 to TRBJ2-2; TRBD1 matches at 7 bases. CDR1 is MDHEN and CDR2 is SYDVKM in the germline V gene. The CDR3 spans 15 residues. Germline trimming cut 1 base from V and 6 bases from J; bases unmatched to any gene: 5. The CDR3 nucleotides are TGTGCCAGCAGTTTATCGCGACAGGGTGCCGGGGAGCTGTTTTTT. Protein product: CASSLSRQGAGELFF.

The chain has TRBV10-2 and TRBJ2-3, with 10 bases lining up with TRBD2. The CDR3 totals 20 residues. V shed 0 bases, J shed 3 bases, and the junction held 15 bases outside the gene matches. Germline V CDR1 and CDR2: WSHSY, SAAADI. CDR3 bases: TGCGCCAGCAGTGAGTCTTTACCTAGCGGGAGATTTGGGGGAACAGATACGCAGTATTTT. Its protein is CASSESLPSGRFGGTDTQYF.

The DNA of the CDR3 is TGTGCCAGCAGCTTTGGGCTGAACACTGAAGCTTTCTTT. This sequence encodes CASSFGLNTEAFF. The V gene is TRBV5-5, the J gene TRBJ1-1; no clear D. CDR1 and CDR2 (germline): SGHKS, YYEKEE (reference sequence). Between the trimmed V and J ends, which lost 2 bases and 0 bases, there was a span of 5 bases. The CDR3 length is 13 residues.

V is TRBV6-5 and J is TRBJ2-7; weak D call: TRBD2 (6 bases). CDR1 is MNHEY and CDR2 is SVGAGI in the germline V gene. Trimming took off 2 bases at V and 6 bases at J, with 14 bases between the two ends. The CDR3 runs to 14 residues. In nucleotides, the CDR3 is TGTGCCAGCAGTTACCGGGGGACCGGGGGCGAGCAGTACTTC. This encodes CASSYRGTGGEQYF.

This clone has just a few counts. This chain links TRBV6-5 with TRBJ2-7; 12 bases map to TRBD2. CDR3 length equals 14 residues. CDR1 and CDR2 (germline): MNHEY, SVGAGI. The ends lost 6 bases at V and 3 bases at J; junction bases unmatched: 3. The CDR3: CASRRLAGVYEQYF. CDR3 sequence (DNA): TGTGCCAGCAGAAGACTAGCGGGAGTCTACGAGCAGTACTTC.

The chain has TRBV30 and TRBJ1-1; TRBD1 might be the D (5 bases). The CDR3 runs 14 residues. CDR1 and CDR2 from the germline V gene are GTSNPN and SVGIG (reference sequence). Trimming took 0 bases from V and 1 from J, leaving 9 bases between them. The CDR3 bases are TGTGCCTGGAGTGTGGGGCAGCCGAACACTGAAGCTTTCTTT. Protein product: CAWSVGQPNTEAFF.

V is TRBV19 and J is TRBJ2-3; the match to TRBD2 covers 7 bases. The germline V gene encodes CDR1 LNHDA and CDR2 SQIVND (reference sequence). V lost 4 bases to trimming and J lost 6 bases; unmatched junction nucleotides: 10. The CDR3 extends over 15 amino acids. CDR3: CASSTSSGFWDTQYF. CDR3 nucleotides: TGTGCCAGTAGTACCTCTAGCGGATTCTGGGATACGCAGTATTTT.

V gene TRBV6-1 combines with J gene TRBJ2-1; 8 bases align to TRBD2. CDR3 length equals 19 residues. The V segment lost 3 bases and the J segment 1 base; nucleotides outside the gene matches: 14. The germline V gene encodes CDR1 MNHNS and CDR2 SASEGT. The CDR3 region is CASSDFGLAGESSYNEQFF. The CDR3 DNA is TGTGCCAGCAGTGATTTTGGACTAGCTGGAGAAAGTTCCTACAATGAGCAGTTCTTC.

This clone was detected only once. The chain employs TRBV11-2 and TRBJ2-1, with 11 nucleotides matching TRBD2. Germline trimming cut 1 base from V and 5 bases from J; bases unmatched to any gene: 1. Germline CDR1 and CDR2: SGHAT and FQNNGV. CDR3 length: 15 amino acids. The CDR3 loop is CASSLVAGGNNEQFF. The CDR3 DNA reads TGTGCCAGCAGCTTAGTAGCGGGGGGGAACAATGAGCAGTTCTTC.

A word on this clone: Other nucleotide sequences from this sample produce the same CDR3. The chain couples TRBV28 to TRBJ1-1; D unclear. The V end lost 5 bases, the J end lost 2 bases, and 9 bases lay between the germline ends. Per the germline V gene, CDR1 is MDHEN and CDR2 is SYDVKM. The CDR3 runs to 13 residues. The DNA of the CDR3 is TGTGCCAGCAGTCCTCCCCTCAACACTGAAGCTTTCTTT. The encoded protein is CASSPPLNTEAFF.

Of note for this clone: Other DNA sequences in the sample encode the same CDR3. The rearrangement links TRBV7-2 to TRBJ1-5, with D maybe TRBD1 (5 bases). The CDR3 is 13 residues long. V gave up 8 bases and J gave up 4 bases, with 12 bases separating them. Per the germline V gene, CDR1 is SGHTA and CDR2 is FQGNSA. This chain's CDR3 is CASSRGGNQPQHF. The CDR3 coding sequence is TGTGCCAGCTCACGGGGGGGGAATCAGCCCCAGCATTTT.

The chain has TRBV27 and TRBJ2-3, with D maybe TRBD1 (6 bases). This CDR3 spans 16 amino acids. The germline V gene has CDR1 MNHEY and CDR2 SMNVEV (reference sequence). Trimming shortened V by 2 bases and J by 3 bases, and 15 bases separated the two germline ends. This CDR3 reads CASSLQGHGGTDTQYF. For the CDR3, the DNA is TGTGCCAGCAGTTTACAGGGGCATGGTGGAACAGATACGCAGTATTTT.

V is TRBV3-1 (or the pseudogene TRBV3-2) and J is TRBJ1-1; D gene uncertain. The CDR3 loop spans 14 amino acids. Germline CDR1 LGHDT, CDR2 YNNKEL (reference sequence). Trimming removed 5 bases at V and 2 bases at J, with 12 bases between. The CDR3 protein is CASSSGALNTEAFF. The CDR3 DNA is TGTGCCAGCAGCTCAGGCGCCCTAAACACTGAAGCTTTCTTT.

V usage is TRBV7-2 and J usage is TRBJ2-5; tentatively, D is TRBD2 (7 bases). Germline values: CDR1 SGHTA, CDR2 FQGNSA. Deletions cut 5 bases from V and 11 bases from J, with 21 bases between. CDR3 size: 14 residues. Here the CDR3 DNA reads TGTGCCAGCAGCCCCGGGGGGCCCCCTGAGGCTCAGTACTTC. It specifies CASSPGGPPEAQYF.

This CDR3 is CASSQDSGRGDGYTF. The CDR3 bases are TGCGCCAGCAGCCAAGATAGTGGCAGGGGTGATGGCTACACCTTC. The rearrangement joins TRBV4-1 to TRBJ1-2, with D possibly being TRBD1 (6 bases). CDR1 MGHRA and CDR2 YSYEKL come from the germline V gene. CDR3 length: 15 amino acids. Trimming cost V 0 bases and J 6 bases, with 14 bases left between them.

V is TRBV6-5 and J is TRBJ1-2; no clear D. V was trimmed by 5 bases and J by 5 bases, leaving 15 bases between them. Germline lookup yields CDR1 MNHEY and CDR2 SVGAGI. This CDR3 region has 14 residues. The CDR3 loop reads CASSNYWEGYGYTF. As DNA, the CDR3 is TGTGCCAGCAGTAATTATTGGGAGGGATATGGCTACACCTTC.

This chain links TRBV2 with TRBJ2-7, with 11 nucleotides matching TRBD2. The CDR3 spans 14 residues. V trimming: 6 bases; J trimming: 3 bases; junction bases outside the gene matches: 4. The germline V gene encodes CDR1 SNHLY and CDR2 FYNNEI. This CDR3 is CASSQGLAGYEQYF. CDR3 nucleotide sequence: TGTGCCAGCAGCCAAGGACTAGCGGGCTACGAGCAGTACTTC.

The rearrangement joins TRBV3-1 (or the pseudogene TRBV3-2) to TRBJ2-6; a weak D match, TRBD1 (6 bases). Germline V lookup: CDR1 LGHDT, CDR2 YNNKEL (reference sequence). Trimming removed 6 bases from V and 0 bases from J, with 18 bases in between. The CDR3 sequence is 18 residues long. CDR3 loop: CASSDPGHGYSGANVLTF. The CDR3 DNA is TGTGCCAGCAGTGATCCGGGACACGGATACTCTGGGGCCAACGTCCTGACTTTC.

The rearrangement links TRBV6-6 to TRBJ2-1; 13 bases fit TRBD2. The J segment lost 8 bases and the V segment lost 5 bases, leaving 12 bases of the junction unmatched. The CDR3 covers 17 residues. CDR1 and CDR2 from the germline V gene are MNHNY and SVGAGI (reference sequence). The CDR3 loop reads CASSPGLAGQQRHEQFF. The CDR3 DNA reads as TGTGCCAGCAGTCCGGGACTAGCGGGACAGCAGCGGCATGAGCAGTTCTTC.